A selection of T cell receptor beta chains follows, all from one sample in a study of early T cells in non-severe SARS-CoV-2 infection. TCRdb re-analysed the 5' RACE reads in MiXCR, keeping a single row per CDR3 protein. The repertoire holds 97,000 or so distinct CDR3 sequences, with approximately 10% as singletons. The sample here was whole blood, taken at baseline. These receptors were taken from an adult who was a healthcare worker with PCR-confirmed SARS-CoV-2 infection or an uninfected control (not recorded which). CDR3s include the opening cysteine and the closing phenylalanine or tryptophan. The D gene is left open where the match is weak. Rows give clone size only sometimes, using once, few, many, or a class for an expanded clone.

TGCAGTGCCGCCCCCCCGACTGAAGCCAAAAACATTCAGTACTTC | CSAAPPTEAKNIQYF | TRBJ2-4 | TRBV20-1 | NA | few
TGCAGTGCTAGAGAGGGCTCCTATAATTCACCCCTCCACTTT | CSAREGSYNSPLHF | TRBJ1-6 | TRBV20-1 | NA | many
TGTGCCAGCAGCCAATTGCAGGGGCCAGATACGCAGTATTTT | CASSQLQGPDTQYF | TRBJ2-3 | TRBV14 | NA | few
TGTGCCAGCAGTCGGGACATCCGCACAGATACGCAGTATTTT | CASSRDIRTDTQYF | TRBJ2-3 | TRBV3-1 | NA | many
TGCAGTGCTAGGGATACTAGCGGGGTACGGAGAAGCTCCTACAATGAGCAGTTCTTC | CSARDTSGVRRSSYNEQFF | TRBJ2-1 | TRBV20-1 | TRBD2 | once
TGCAGCGTTGGCGGAACTAGCGGTTCCTACGAGCAGTACTTC | CSVGGTSGSYEQYF | TRBJ2-7 | TRBV29-1 | TRBD2 | NA
TGTGCCAGCAGTTCAGACAGCCTATCTGAAAACACCATATATTTT | CASSSDSLSENTIYF | TRBJ1-3 | TRBV6-6 | NA | NA
TGTGCCAGTCTACCGGGACAGGGGTTTATCGATACGCAGTATTTT | CASLPGQGFIDTQYF | TRBJ2-3 | TRBV19 | TRBD1 | many
TGTGCCAGCAGCTTGTGGTCTGGGGGAACAGATACGCAGTATTTT | CASSLWSGGTDTQYF | TRBJ2-3 | TRBV5-4 | NA | few
TGTGCCAGCTCACCAGACAGCGGTAATCAGCCCCAGCATTTT | CASSPDSGNQPQHF | TRBJ1-5 | TRBV18 | NA | many
TGTGCCAGTAGTGCCCCCGGGACAGGGGACTCCGAAGATACGCAGTATTTT | CASSAPGTGDSEDTQYF | TRBJ2-3 | TRBV19 | TRBD1 | few
TGTGCCACCAGTGCCCTAGTCAGCTCCTACAATGAGCAGTTCTTC | CATSALVSSYNEQFF | TRBJ2-1 | TRBV24-1 | NA | many
TGTGCCTTCCGACTAGCGGGGGGGACAGATACGCAGTATTTT | CAFRLAGGTDTQYF | TRBJ2-3 | TRBV30 | TRBD2 | few
TGTGCCAGCAGCTTAGATGCGGGAGGAGGCACAGATACGCAGTATTTT | CASSLDAGGGTDTQYF | TRBJ2-3 | TRBV11-2 | TRBD2 | few
TGTGCCAGCAGCTTATTCACTAGCACAGATACGCAGTATTTT | CASSLFTSTDTQYF | TRBJ2-3 | TRBV7-2 | NA | few
TGTGCCTGGAGTACACAATACGAGCAGTACTTC | CAWSTQYEQYF | TRBJ2-7 | TRBV30 | NA | NA
TGTGCCAGCAGCCAGCAGGCTTATAATTCACCCCTCCACTTT | CASSQQAYNSPLHF | TRBJ1-6 | TRBV3-1 | NA | many
TGTGCCAGCAGCCAAGATCCCCAGGGGGCGACTAGAAATGAGCAGTTCTTC | CASSQDPQGATRNEQFF | TRBJ2-1 | TRBV4-2 | TRBD1 | many
TGCAGTGCTAGAGATCCCGGGACAGGGGTCGAGCAGTACTTC | CSARDPGTGVEQYF | TRBJ2-7 | TRBV20-1 | TRBD1 | many
TGTGCCAGCAGCTCCGGTGGCATGAACACTGAAGCTTTCTTT | CASSSGGMNTEAFF | TRBJ1-1 | TRBV7-3 | NA | many
TGCAGTGCTAGAGATGGCACTAGCGGGAGGCCGCCAACCCACGAGCAGTACTTC | CSARDGTSGRPPTHEQYF | TRBJ2-7 | TRBV20-1 | TRBD2 | many
TGCAGTGCCTCAACCGGGACCGTCAACAATGAGCAGTTCTTC | CSASTGTVNNEQFF | TRBJ2-1 | TRBV20-1 | NA | many
TGTGCCAGCTCACCGGGACGTTCTAACTATGGCTACACCTTC | CASSPGRSNYGYTF | TRBJ1-2 | TRBV18 | NA | NA
TGTGCCAGCACCTTAAAGGCTGAAAACACCATATATTTT | CASTLKAENTIYF | TRBJ1-3 | TRBV7-6 | NA | few
TGTGCCACCTCGGACAGGGGCTCTGAAGCTTTCTTT | CATSDRGSEAFF | TRBJ1-1 | TRBV6-1 | TRBD1 | few
TGTGCCAGTTCTACATCGGGACAGTCGGGAAAGCAGTTCTTC | CASSTSGQSGKQFF | TRBJ2-1 | TRBV19 | TRBD1 | many
TGTGCCATCGGGGACAACTCCTACGAGCAGTACTTC | CAIGDNSYEQYF | TRBJ2-7 | TRBV10-3 | NA | NA
TGTGCCAGCTCACCACCTAACAGGGTTGACAATGAGCAGTTCTTC | CASSPPNRVDNEQFF | TRBJ2-1 | TRBV18 | NA | NA
TGTGCCAGCTCCTCAATTGGGGTGCCCGATATATTT | CASSSIGVPDIF | TRBJ1-1 | TRBV7-2 | NA | few
TGCAGTGCTCACCATACAGGAATCTCCTACGAGCAGTACTTC | CSAHHTGISYEQYF | TRBJ2-7 | TRBV20-1 | NA | few
TGCAGTGCTAAACCTGCTGTTGGGGCTACAGACACTGAAGCTTTCTTT | CSAKPAVGATDTEAFF | TRBJ1-1 | TRBV20-1 | NA | NA
TGTGCCAGCAGGCAGGGGACTAACTATGGCTACACCTTC | CASRQGTNYGYTF | TRBJ1-2 | TRBV2 | NA | NA
TGTGCCAGCAGCCCAGGCTATGGCTACACCTTC | CASSPGYGYTF | TRBJ1-2 | TRBV11-2 | NA | few
TGTGCCAGCAGCGTATTTAGCGGTGCGAACACCGGGGAGCTGTTTTTT | CASSVFSGANTGELFF | TRBJ2-2 | TRBV9 | NA | few
TGTGCCAGCAGTGACTCCGCGACTAGCATTGAGCAGTTCTTC | CASSDSATSIEQFF | TRBJ2-1 | TRBV6-4 | TRBD2 | NA
TGTGCCAGCAGCTTAGCTCCCCTCCCCTCCTACGAGCAGTACTTC | CASSLAPLPSYEQYF | TRBJ2-7 | TRBV11-2 | NA | many
TGTGCCAGCAGCTTAGCCCCAGGACGGTACGAGCAGTACTTC | CASSLAPGRYEQYF | TRBJ2-7 | TRBV7-9 | NA | many
TGTGCCAGCAGCCTACCTAGCGGGAGCTACGAGCAGTACTTC | CASSLPSGSYEQYF | TRBJ2-7 | TRBV7-2 | TRBD2 | NA